This T cell receptor (beta chain) is drawn from a study of shared clonotypes between healthy human individuals. The V and J ends lost 0 bases and 4 bases, in that order; junction bases with no gene match: 3. The germline V gene encodes CDR1 SGHKS and CDR2 YYEKEE (reference sequence). CDR3 size: 15 residues. Profiling relied on immunoSEQ multiplex PCR, and the TCRdb table lists in-frame clones only, not all of them. The profile shows some 1,600,000 clones, 95% to 99% of them singletons. This TCR was recovered from a man aged 25 to 40 in good health. This chain uses TRBV5-5 with TRBJ1-4, with 7 positions matching TRBD1. The material sequenced was naive CD4+ T cells sorted from blood. The subset was: CD45RA+ positively selected. DNA for the CDR3: TGTGCCAGCAGCTTGGTACGGGACAGTAATGAAAAACTGTTTTTT. Its translation: CASSLVRDSNEKLFF.